This TCR beta chain was profiled in a study of vaccination effects on CD4 cells after COVID-19. On the study more broadly: Within the ViraFEST assay, antigen-specific CD4+ T cells underwent expansion with viral peptide pools prior to sequencing. PBMC cultures contained around 2 million cells per well, approximately 10 IU/ml IL-2 and roughly 9.5 ug/ml peptides.

As concerns this clone: Its antigen remains unidentified.

At the end of approximately 10 days of culture, CD4+ T cells were isolated. No vaccinee had earlier SARS-CoV-2 infection, and nucleocapsid antibodies were negative. Cultures got half-medium changes with IL-2 on days 3 and 7. Repertoires were generated with immunoSEQ multiplex PCR, while TCRdb's copy carries only in-frame clones and drops some. The sample comprises 50,000 or so clones, roughly three fifths of which are singletons, and 4.5% to 7% rests with the top ten. Germline CDR1 MDHEN, CDR2 SYDVKM. The V gene end was trimmed by 2 bases and the J gene end by 6 bases; junction bases not matched to a gene: 6. This CDR3 comprises 16 residues.

The TCR originated in a human donor who received a COVID-19 vaccine. The material was CD4+ T cells from PBMCs cultured without peptide, obtained before COVID-19 vaccination. V usage is TRBV28 and J usage is TRBJ2-3; 12 bases are a match to TRBD1. The CDR3 is CASSLGGQGAIDTQYF. DNA for the CDR3: TGTGCCAGCAGTTTAGGGGGACAGGGGGCTATCGATACGCAGTATTTT.